The source of this TCR beta chain is a study of Ad26.COV2.S vaccination and SARS-CoV-2 variants. About the research overall: Doses of Ad26.COV2.S were injected into muscle once or twice, 56 days apart.

This table comes from immunoSEQ multiplex PCR, and its TCRdb copy is limited to in-frame clones, with some not included. Here the sample spans some 480,000 clones, 87% being singletons. Germline V CDR1 and CDR2: MNHEY, SVGEGT. V trimming: 5 bases; J trimming: 3 bases; junction bases outside the gene matches: 8. CDR3 size: 16 residues. The treatment denotes: around 19 received Ad26.COV2.S at low or high dose, single or two shots; roughly five received placebo; per-sample allocation not given. Sampling took place 63 days after the first vaccine or placebo injection. V and J are TRBV6-2 or TRBV6-3 and TRBJ2-7, with 12 bases identical to TRBD2. The TCR was taken from a person between 18 and 60 years old who received the Ad26.COV2.S COVID-19 vaccine or a placebo. Here the sequenced sample was peripheral blood, taken in a trial of Ad26.COV2.S vaccine versus placebo. CDR3 residues: CASSTPLAGGDYEQYF. DNA for the CDR3: TGTGCCAGCAGTACCCCTCTAGCGGGAGGGGACTACGAGCAGTACTTC.